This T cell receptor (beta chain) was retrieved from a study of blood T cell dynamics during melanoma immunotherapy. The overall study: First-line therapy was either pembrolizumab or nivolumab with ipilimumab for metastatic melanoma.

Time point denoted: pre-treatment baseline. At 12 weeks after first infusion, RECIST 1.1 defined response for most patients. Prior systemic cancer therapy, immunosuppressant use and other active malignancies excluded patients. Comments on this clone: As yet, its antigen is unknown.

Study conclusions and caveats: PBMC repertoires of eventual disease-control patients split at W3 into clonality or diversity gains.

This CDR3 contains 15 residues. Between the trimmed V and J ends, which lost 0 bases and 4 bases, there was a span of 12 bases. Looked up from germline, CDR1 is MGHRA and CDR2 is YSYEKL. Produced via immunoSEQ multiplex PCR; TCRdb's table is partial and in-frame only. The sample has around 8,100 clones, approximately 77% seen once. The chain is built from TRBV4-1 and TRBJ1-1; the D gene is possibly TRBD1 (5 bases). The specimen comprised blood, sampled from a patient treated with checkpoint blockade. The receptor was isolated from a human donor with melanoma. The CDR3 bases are TGCGCCAGCAGCCAAGAGGCCCAGGGAGGCACTGAAGCTTTCTTT. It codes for CASSQEAQGGTEAFF.